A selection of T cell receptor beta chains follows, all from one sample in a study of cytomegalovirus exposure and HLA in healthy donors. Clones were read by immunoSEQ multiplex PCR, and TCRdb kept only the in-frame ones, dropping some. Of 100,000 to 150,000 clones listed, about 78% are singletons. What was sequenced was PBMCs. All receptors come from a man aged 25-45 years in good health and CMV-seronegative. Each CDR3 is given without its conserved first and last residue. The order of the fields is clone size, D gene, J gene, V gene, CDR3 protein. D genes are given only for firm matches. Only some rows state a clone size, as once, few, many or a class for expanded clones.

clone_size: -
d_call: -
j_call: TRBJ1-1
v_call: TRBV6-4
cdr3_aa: ASSDRVNTEAF

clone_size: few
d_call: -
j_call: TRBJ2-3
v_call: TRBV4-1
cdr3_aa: ASSPEGDTQY

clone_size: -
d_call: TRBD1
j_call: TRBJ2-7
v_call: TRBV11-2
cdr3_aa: ASSPGTGYEQY

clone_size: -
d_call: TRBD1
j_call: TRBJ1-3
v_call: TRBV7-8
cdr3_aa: ASSLRHRGNSGNTIY

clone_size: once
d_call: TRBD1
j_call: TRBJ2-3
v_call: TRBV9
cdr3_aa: ASSPPRTGGTDTQY

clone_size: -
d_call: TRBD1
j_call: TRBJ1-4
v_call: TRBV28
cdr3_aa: ASSLDRGWSNEKLF

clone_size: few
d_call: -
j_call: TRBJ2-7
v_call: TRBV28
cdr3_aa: ASNPAGSYEQY

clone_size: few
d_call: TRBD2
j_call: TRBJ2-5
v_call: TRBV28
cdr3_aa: ASSPPVGASGQTQY

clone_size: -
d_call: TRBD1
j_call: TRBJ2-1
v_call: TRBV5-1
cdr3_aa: ASSLTGGSNEQF

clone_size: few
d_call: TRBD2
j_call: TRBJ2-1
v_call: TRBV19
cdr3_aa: ASSIPGGADEQF

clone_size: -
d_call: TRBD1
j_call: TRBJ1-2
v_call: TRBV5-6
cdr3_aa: ATKTGSNYGYT

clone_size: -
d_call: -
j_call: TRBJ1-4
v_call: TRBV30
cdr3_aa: ACAADSYNEKLF

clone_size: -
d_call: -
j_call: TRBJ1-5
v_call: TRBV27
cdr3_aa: ASGQSSNQPQH

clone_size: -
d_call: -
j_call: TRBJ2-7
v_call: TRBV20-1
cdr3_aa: SANGGAEQY

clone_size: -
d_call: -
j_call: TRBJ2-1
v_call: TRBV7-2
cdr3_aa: ASSLDRYNEQF

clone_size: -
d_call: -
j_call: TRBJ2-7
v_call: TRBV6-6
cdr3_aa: ASSYNGGYEQY

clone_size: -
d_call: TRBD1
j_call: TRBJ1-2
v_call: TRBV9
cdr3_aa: ASGVTGGNYGYT

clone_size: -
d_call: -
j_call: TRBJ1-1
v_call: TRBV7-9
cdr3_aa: SSSSWEPENTEAF

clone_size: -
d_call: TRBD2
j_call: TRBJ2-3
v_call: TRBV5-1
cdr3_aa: ASSLGLAGVDTQY

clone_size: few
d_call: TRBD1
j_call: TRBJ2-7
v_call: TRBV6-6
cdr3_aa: ASSSGQGHEQY

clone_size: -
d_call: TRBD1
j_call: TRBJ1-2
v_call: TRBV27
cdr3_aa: ASSLIQGEGYT

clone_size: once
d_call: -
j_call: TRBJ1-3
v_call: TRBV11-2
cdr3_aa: ASSDTPYRAISGNTIY

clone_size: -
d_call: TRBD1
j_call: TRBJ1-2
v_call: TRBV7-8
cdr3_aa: ASSALTAGQGTYGYT